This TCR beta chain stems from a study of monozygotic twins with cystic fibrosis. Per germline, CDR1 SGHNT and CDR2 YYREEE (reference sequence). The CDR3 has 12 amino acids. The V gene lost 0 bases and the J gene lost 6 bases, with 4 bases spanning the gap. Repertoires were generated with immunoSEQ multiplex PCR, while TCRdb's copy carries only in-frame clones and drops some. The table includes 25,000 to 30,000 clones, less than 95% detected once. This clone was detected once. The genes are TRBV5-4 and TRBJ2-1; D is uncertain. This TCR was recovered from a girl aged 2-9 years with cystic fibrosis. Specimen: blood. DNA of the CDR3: TGTGCCAGCAGCTTGGCGGTCAATGAGCAGTTCTTC. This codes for CASSLAVNEQFF. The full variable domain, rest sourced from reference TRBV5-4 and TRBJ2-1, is ETGVTQSPTHLIKTRGQQVTLRCSSQSGHNTVSWYQQALGQGPQFIFQYYREEENGRGNFPPRFSGLQFPNYSSELNVNALELDDSALYLCASSLAVNEQFFGPGTRLTVL.